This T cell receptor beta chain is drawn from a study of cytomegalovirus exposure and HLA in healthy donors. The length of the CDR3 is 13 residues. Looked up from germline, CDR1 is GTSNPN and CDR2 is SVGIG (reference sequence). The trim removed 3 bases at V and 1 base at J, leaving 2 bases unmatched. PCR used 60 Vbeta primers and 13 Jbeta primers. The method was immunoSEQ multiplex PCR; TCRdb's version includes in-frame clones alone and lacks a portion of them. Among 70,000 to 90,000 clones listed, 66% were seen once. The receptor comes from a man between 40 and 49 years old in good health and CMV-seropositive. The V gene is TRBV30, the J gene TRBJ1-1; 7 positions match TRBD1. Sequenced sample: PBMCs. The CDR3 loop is CAWRRQGNTEAFF. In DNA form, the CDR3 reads TGTGCCTGGAGGAGACAGGGGAACACTGAAGCTTTCTTT.